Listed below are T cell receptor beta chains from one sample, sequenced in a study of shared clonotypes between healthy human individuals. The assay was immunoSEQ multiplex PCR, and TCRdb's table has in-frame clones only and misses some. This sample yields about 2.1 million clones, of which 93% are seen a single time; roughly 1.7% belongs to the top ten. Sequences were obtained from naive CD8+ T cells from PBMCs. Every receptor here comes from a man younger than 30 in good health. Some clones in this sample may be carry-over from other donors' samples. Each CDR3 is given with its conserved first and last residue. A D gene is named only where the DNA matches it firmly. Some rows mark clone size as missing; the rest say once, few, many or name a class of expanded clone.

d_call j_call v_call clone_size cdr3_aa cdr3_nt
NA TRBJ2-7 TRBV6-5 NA CASSYSFVGEQYF TGTGCCAGCAGTTACTCTTTTGTGGGCGAGCAGTACTTC
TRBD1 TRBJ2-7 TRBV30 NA CAFPRDRGDFSYEQYF TGTGCCTTTCCTAGGGACAGGGGCGATTTCTCCTACGAGCAGTACTTC
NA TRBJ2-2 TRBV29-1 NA CSASQESGELFF TGCAGCGCCTCACAGGAGTCCGGGGAGCTGTTTTTT
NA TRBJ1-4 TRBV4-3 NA CASSEGRGIGEKLFF TGCGCCAGCAGCGAAGGGAGGGGGATCGGGGAAAAACTGTTTTTT
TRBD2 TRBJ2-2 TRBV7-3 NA CASSEALAVNTGELFF TGTGCCAGCAGCGAGGCACTAGCGGTTAACACCGGGGAGCTGTTTTTT
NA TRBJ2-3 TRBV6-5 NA CASSYSVGEDTQYF TGTGCCAGCAGTTACTCGGTCGGGGAGGATACGCAGTATTTT
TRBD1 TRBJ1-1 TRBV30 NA CAWDSPTGGTEAFF TGTGCCTGGGATTCACCGACAGGGGGCACTGAAGCTTTCTTT
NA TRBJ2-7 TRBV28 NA CASSLPLNDDEQYF TGTGCCAGCAGTTTACCGCTGAATGACGACGAGCAGTACTTC
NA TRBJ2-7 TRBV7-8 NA CASSYLSGEQYF TGTGCCAGCAGCTACCTTAGTGGCGAGCAGTACTTC
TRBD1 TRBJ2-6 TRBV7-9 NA CASSSGTGMEGAGANVLTF TGTGCCAGCAGCTCAGGGACAGGGATGGAAGGCGCTGGGGCCAACGTCCTGACTTTC
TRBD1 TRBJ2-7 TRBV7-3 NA CASSSHGGQDSSYEQYF TGTGCCAGCAGCTCACACGGGGGACAGGACTCTTCCTACGAGCAGTACTTC
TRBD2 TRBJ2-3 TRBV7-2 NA CASSLVAGGTDTQYF TGTGCCAGCAGCTTAGTTGCGGGAGGCACAGATACGCAGTATTTT
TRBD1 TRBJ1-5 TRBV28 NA CASSFLSGGLGNQPQHF TGTGCCAGCAGTTTTCTTTCAGGGGGCCTAGGCAATCAGCCCCAGCATTTT
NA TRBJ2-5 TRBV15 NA CATSGGGQETQYF TGTGCCACCAGCGGCGGCGGACAAGAGACCCAGTACTTC
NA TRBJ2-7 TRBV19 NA CASSRGAYEQYF TGTGCCAGTAGTAGGGGGGCTTACGAGCAGTACTTC
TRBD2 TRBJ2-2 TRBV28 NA CASTHMGLAGVGTGELFF TGTGCCAGCACGCACATGGGGTTAGCGGGAGTAGGGACCGGGGAGCTGTTTTTT
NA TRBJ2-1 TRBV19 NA CASLPPTHEQFF TGTGCCAGTCTTCCTCCGACCCATGAGCAGTTCTTC
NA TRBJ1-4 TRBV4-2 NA CASSQRTRNEKLFF TGTGCCAGCAGCCAACGGACCCGCAATGAAAAACTGTTTTTT
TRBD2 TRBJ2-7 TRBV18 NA CASSPPPSGIYEQYF TGTGCCAGCTCACCACCGCCTAGCGGGATCTACGAGCAGTACTTC
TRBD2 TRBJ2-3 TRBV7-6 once CASSKILADTQYF TGTGCCAGCAGCAAAATACTAGCGGATACGCAGTATTTT
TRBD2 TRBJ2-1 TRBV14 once CASSPWLAGGNEQFF TGTGCCAGCAGCCCTTGGTTAGCGGGAGGTAATGAGCAGTTCTTC
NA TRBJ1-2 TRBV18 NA CASSPEIQVLINYGYTF TGTGCCAGCTCACCGGAGATACAGGTTTTGATTAACTATGGCTACACCTTC
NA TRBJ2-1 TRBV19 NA CASSTGLEGGNEQFF TGTGCCAGTAGCACGGGACTGGAGGGGGGCAATGAGCAGTTCTTC
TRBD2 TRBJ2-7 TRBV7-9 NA CASSLVEGLEEQYF TGTGCCAGCAGCTTAGTTGAGGGACTAGAGGAGCAGTACTTC
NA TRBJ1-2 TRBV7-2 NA CASSLKASAYNYGYTF TGTGCCAGCAGCTTAAAGGCGTCTGCCTATAACTATGGCTACACCTTC
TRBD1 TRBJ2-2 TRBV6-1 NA CASSEYYRDRGGDTGELFF TGTGCCAGCAGTGAATATTACCGGGACAGGGGAGGGGACACCGGGGAGCTGTTTTTT
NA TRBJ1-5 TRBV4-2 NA CASSQARAGSNQPQHF TGTGCCAGCAGCCAAGCAAGGGCAGGGAGCAATCAGCCCCAGCATTTT
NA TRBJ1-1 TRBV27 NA CASRGAFF TGTGCCAGCAGGGGGGCTTTCTTT
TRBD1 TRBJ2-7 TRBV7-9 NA CASSATGTVYEQYF TGTGCCAGCAGCGCAACCGGGACAGTCTACGAGCAGTACTTC
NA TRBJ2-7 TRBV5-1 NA CASSLAVAVSEQYF TGCGCCAGCAGCTTGGCCGTGGCCGTATCCGAGCAGTACTTC
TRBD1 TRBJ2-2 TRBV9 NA CASSVVGAGTGLAGELFF TGTGCCAGCAGCGTAGTGGGGGCCGGGACAGGGCTCGCCGGGGAGCTGTTTTTT
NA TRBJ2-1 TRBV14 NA CASSQVDARTYNEQFF TGTGCCAGCAGCCAAGTCGACGCCCGGACCTACAATGAGCAGTTCTTC
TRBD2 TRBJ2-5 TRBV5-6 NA CASSLVGRDTGGQTQYF TGTGCCAGCAGCTTGGTCGGGAGGGACACCGGTGGACAGACCCAGTACTTC
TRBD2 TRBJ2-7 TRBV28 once CASSFLAGATYEQYF TGTGCCAGCAGTTTTCTAGCGGGAGCGACCTACGAGCAGTACTTC
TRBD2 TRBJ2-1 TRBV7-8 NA CASSYREAGGTNEQFF TGTGCCAGCAGCTACAGAGAGGCGGGAGGAACCAATGAGCAGTTCTTC
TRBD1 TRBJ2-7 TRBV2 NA CASSVGDRGKEQYF TGTGCCAGCAGTGTGGGGGACAGGGGTAAGGAGCAGTACTTC
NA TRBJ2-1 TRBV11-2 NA CASSLADVWGNEQFF TGTGCCAGCAGCTTAGCCGATGTGTGGGGTAATGAGCAGTTCTTC
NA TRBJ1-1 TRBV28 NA CASSLNIQVYTEAFF TGTGCCAGCAGTCTAAATATACAGGTGTACACTGAAGCTTTCTTT
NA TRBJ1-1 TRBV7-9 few CASSRSAPVGNTEAFF TGTGCCAGCAGTCGATCGGCGCCCGTGGGCAACACTGAAGCTTTCTTT